This TCR beta chain came from a study of OX40 agonist ivuxolimab in advanced cancers. Study-wide context: Previous treatment with anti-PD-1, anti-PD-L1 or anti-CTLA-4 therapy was allowed; less than 45% had received some.

Measured with immunoSEQ multiplex PCR; TCRdb has only the in-frame clones, and not every one. The sample carries tens of thousands of clones, under 90% recorded once. This material consisted of CD4+ or CD8+ T cells sorted from blood, taken in a trial of the OX40 agonist ivuxolimab. The TCR was taken from an adult with an advanced solid tumor such as melanoma, head and neck, liver or kidney cancer.

The DNA of the CDR3 is TGCAGCGTTGCACTAGCGGAGGGCTACGAGCAGTACTTC. Residues: CSVALAEGYEQYF. The J gene is TRBJ2-7, the V gene TRBV29-1; 8 nucleotides align to TRBD2. The germline V gene has CDR1 SQVTM and CDR2 ANQGSEA. This CDR3 has 13 amino acids. V lost 4 bases and J lost 3; bases outside the gene matches: 5.